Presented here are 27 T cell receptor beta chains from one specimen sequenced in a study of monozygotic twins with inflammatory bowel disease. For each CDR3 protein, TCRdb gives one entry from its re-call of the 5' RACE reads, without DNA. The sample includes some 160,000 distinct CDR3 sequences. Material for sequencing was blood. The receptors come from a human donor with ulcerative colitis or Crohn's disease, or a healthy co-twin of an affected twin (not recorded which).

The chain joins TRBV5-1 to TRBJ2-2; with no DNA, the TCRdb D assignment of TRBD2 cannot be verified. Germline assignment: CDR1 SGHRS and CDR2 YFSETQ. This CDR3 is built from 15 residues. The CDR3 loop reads CASGTSGEFAGELFF.

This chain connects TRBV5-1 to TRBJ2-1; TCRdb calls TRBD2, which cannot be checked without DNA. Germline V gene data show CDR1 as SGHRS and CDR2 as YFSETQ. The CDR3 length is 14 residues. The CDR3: CASSPSGLANEQFF.

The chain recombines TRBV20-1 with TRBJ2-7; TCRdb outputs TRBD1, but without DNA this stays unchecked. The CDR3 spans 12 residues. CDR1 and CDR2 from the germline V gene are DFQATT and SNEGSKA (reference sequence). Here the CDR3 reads CSARDRGYEQYF.

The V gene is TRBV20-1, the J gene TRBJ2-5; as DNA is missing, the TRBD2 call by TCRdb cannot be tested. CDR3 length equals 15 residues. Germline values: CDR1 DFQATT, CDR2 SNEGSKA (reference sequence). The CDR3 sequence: CSARSGTSGGPTQYF.

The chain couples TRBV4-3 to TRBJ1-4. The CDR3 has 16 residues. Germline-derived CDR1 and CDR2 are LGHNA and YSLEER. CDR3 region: CASSQGAAGAGEKLFF.

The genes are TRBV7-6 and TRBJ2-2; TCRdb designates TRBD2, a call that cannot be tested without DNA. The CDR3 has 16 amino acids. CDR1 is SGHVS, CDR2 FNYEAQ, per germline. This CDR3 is CASSSSSGGYTGELFF.

CDR3: CASSSGLAAEQFF. This chain uses TRBV28 with TRBJ2-1; without DNA, the TCRdb call of TRBD2 cannot be checked. CDR1 and CDR2 from the germline V gene are MDHEN and SYDVKM. The CDR3 length is 13 residues.

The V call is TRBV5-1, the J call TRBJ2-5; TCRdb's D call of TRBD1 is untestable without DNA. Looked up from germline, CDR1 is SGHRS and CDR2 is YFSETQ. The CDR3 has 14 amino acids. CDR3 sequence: CASSRTGVGETQYF.

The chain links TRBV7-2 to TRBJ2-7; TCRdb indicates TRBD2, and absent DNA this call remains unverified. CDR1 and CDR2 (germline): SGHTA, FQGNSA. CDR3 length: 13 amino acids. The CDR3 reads CASSLGLVGEQYF.

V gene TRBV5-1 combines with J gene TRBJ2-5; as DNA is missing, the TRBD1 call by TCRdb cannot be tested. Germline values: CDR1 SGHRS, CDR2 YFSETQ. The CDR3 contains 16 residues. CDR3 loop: CASANRDRVRGETQYF.

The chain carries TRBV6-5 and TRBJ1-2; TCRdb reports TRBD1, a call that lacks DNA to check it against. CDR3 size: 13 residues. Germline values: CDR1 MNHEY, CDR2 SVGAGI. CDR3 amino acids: CASGTTEYYGYTF.

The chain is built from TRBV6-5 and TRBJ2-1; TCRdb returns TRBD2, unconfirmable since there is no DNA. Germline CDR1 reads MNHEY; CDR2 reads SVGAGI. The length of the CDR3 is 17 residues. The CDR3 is CASSSWTSGSSYNEQFF.

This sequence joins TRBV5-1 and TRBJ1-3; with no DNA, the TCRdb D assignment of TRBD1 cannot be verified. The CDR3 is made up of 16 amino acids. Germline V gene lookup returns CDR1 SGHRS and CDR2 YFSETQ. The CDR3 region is CASSSSQGAPGNTIYF. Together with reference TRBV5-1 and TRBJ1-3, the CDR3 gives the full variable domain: KAGVTQTPRYLIKTRGQQVTLSCSPISGHRSVSWYQQTPGQGLQFLFEYFSETQRNKGNFPGRFSGRQFSNSRSEMNVSTLELGDSALYLCASSSSQGAPGNTIYFGEGSWLTVV.

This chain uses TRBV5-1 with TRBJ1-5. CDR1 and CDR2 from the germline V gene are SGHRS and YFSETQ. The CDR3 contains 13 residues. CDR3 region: CASSWDGNQPQHF.

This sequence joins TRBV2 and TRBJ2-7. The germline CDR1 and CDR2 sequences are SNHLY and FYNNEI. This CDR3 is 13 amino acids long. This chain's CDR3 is CASISGSRYEQYF.

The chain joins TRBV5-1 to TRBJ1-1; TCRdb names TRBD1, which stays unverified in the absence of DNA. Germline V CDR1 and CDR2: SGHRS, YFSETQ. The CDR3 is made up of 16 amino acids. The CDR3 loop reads CASSLGQGLWNTEAFF.

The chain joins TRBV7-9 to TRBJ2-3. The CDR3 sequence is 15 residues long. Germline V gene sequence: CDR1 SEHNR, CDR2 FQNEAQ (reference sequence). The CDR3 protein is CASSLVTQSTDTQYF.

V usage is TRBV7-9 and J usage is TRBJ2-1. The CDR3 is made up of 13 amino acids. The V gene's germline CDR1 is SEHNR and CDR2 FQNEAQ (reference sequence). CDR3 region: CASSLNLDNKQFF.

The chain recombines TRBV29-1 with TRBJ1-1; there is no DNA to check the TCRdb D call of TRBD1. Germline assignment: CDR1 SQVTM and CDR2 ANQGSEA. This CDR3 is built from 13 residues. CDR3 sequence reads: CSTSDRLNTEAFF.

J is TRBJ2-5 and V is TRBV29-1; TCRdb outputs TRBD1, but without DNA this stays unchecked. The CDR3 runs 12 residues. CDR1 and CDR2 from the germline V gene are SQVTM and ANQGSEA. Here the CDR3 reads CSVENIRTSQYF. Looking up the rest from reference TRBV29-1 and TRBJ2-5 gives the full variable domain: SAVISQKPSRDICQRGTSLTIQCQVDSQVTMMFWYRQQPGQSLTLIATANQGSEATYESGFVIDKFPISRPNLTFSTLTVSNMSPEDSSIYLCSVENIRTSQYFGPGTRLLVL.

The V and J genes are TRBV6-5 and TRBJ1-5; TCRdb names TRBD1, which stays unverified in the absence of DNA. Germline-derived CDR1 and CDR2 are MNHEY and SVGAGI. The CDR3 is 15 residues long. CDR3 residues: CASSLTGNGNQPQHF.

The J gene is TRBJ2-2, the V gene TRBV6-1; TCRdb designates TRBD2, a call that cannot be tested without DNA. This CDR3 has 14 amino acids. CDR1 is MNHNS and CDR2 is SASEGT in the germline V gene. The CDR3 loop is CASSRRLATGELFF.

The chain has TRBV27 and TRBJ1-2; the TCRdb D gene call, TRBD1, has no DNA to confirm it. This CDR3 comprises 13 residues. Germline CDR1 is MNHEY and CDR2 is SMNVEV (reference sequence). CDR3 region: CASSLWGGSGYTF.

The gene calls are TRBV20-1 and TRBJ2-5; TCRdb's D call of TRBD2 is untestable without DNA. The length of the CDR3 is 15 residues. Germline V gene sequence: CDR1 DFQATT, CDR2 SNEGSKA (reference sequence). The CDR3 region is CSASYALAGKVTQYF.

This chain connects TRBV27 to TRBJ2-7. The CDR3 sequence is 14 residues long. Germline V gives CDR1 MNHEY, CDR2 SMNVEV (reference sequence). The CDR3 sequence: CASSLSEGPYEQYF.

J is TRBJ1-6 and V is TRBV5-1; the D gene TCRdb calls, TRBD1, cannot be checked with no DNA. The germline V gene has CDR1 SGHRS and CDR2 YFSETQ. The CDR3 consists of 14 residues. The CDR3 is CASRLGQGETPLHF.

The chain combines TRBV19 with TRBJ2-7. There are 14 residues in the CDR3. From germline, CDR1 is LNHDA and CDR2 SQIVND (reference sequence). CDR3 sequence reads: CASSITLDSYEQYF. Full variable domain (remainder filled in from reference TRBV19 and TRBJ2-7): DGGITQSPKYLFRKEGQNVTLSCEQNLNHDAMYWYRQDPGQGLRLIYYSQIVNDFQKGDIAEGYSVSREKKESFPLTVTSAQKNPTAFYLCASSITLDSYEQYFGPGTRLTVT.